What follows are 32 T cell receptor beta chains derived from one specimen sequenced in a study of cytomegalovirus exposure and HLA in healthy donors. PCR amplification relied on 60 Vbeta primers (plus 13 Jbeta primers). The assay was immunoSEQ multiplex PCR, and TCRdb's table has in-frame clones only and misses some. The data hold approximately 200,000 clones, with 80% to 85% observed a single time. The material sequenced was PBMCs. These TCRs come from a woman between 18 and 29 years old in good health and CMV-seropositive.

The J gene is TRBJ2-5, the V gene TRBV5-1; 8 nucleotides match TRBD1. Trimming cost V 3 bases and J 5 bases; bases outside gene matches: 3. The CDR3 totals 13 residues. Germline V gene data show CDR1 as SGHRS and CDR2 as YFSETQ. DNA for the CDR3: TGCGCCAGCAGCTCGGACAGGGCCGAGACCCAGTACTTC. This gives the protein CASSSDRAETQYF.

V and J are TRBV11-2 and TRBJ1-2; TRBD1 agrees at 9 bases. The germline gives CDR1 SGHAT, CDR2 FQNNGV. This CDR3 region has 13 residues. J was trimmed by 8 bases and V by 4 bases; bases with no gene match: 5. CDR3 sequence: CASSSQGAQGYTF. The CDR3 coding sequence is TGTGCCAGCAGCTCACAGGGGGCGCAAGGCTACACCTTC. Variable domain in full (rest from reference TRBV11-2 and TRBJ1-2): EAGVAQSPRYKIIEKRQSVAFWCNPISGHATLYWYQQILGQGPKLLIQFQNNGVVDDSQLPKDRFSAERLKGVDSTLKIQPAKLEDSAVYLCASSSQGAQGYTFGSGTRLTVV.

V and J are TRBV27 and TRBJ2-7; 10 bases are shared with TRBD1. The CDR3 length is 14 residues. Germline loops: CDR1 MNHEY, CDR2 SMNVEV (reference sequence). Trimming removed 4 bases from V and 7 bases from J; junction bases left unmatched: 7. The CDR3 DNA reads TGTGCCAGCAGTTCACGACAGGGGGCGAGAGAGCAGTACTTC. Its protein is CASSSRQGAREQYF.

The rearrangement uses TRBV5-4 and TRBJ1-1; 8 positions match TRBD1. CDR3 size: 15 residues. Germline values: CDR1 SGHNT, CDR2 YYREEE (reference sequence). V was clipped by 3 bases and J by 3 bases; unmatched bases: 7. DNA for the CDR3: TGTGCCAGCAGCTCCCGACAGGGGTTGGACACTGAAGCTTTCTTT. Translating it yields CASSSRQGLDTEAFF.

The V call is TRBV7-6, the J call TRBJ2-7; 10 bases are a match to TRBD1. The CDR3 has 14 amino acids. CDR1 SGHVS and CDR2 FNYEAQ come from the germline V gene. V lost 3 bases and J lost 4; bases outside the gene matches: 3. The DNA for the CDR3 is TGTGCCAGCAGCTTCCGACAGGGGGCGTACGAGCAGTACTTC. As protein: CASSFRQGAYEQYF. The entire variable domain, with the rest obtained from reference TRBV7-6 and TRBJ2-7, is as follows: GAGVSQSPRYKVTKRGQDVALRCDPISGHVSLYWYRQALGQGPEFLTYFNYEAQQDKSGLPNDRFSAERPEGSISTLTIQRTEQRDSAMYRCASSFRQGAYEQYFGPGTRLTVT.

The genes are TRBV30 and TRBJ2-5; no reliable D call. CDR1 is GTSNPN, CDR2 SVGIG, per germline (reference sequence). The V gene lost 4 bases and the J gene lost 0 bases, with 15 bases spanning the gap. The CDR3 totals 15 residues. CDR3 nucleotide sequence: TGTGCCTGGAAGAAGACACAGAACAACCAAGAGACCCAGTACTTC. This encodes CAWKKTQNNQETQYF.

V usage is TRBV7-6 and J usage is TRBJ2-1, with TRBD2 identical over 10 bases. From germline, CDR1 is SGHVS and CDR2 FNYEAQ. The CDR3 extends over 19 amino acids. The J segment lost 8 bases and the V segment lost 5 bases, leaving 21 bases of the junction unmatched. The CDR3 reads CASSLQGGGAGGLFYEQFF. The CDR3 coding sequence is TGTGCCAGCAGCCTCCAGGGGGGAGGAGCGGGGGGGCTTTTTTATGAGCAGTTCTTC.

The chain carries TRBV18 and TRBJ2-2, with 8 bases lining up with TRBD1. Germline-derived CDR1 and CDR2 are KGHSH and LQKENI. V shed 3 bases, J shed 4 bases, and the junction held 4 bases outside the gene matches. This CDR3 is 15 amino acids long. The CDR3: CASSPGQGITGELFF. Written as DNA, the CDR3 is TGTGCCAGCTCACCCGGACAGGGCATCACCGGGGAGCTGTTTTTT. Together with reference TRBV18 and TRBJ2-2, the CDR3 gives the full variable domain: NAGVMQNPRHLVRRRGQEARLRCSPMKGHSHVYWYRQLPEEGLKFMVYLQKENIIDESGMPKERFSAEFPKEGPSILRIQQVVRGDSAAYFCASSPGQGITGELFFGEGSRLTVL.

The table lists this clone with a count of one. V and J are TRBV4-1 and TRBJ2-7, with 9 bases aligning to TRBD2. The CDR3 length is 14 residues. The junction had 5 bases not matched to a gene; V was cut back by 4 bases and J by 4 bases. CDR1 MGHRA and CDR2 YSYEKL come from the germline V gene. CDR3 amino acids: CASSPWRGGYEQYF. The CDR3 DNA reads TGCGCCAGCAGCCCCTGGCGGGGGGGTTACGAGCAGTACTTC.

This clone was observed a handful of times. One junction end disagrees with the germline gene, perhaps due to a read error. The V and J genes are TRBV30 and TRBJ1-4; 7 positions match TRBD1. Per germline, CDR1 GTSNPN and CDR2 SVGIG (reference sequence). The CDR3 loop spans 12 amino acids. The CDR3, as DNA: TGTGCCTGGAGTGGCCACCGGGACAGCCTGCTCTTT. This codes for CAWSGHRDSLLF.

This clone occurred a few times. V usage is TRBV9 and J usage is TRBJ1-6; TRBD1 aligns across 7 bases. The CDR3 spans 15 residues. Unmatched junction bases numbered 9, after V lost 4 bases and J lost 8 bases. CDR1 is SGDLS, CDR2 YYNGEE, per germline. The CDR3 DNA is TGTGCCAGCAGCAAAAGGGGGCAGATAGATTCACCCCTCCACTTT. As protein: CASSKRGQIDSPLHF.

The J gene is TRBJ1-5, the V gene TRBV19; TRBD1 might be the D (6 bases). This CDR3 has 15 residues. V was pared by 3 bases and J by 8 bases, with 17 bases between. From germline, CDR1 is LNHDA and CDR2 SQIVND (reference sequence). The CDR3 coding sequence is TGTGCCAGTAGTATGGGGGCACGATTAAGTGAGCCCCAGCATTTT. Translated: CASSMGARLSEPQHF. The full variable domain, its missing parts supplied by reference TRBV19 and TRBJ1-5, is DGGITQSPKYLFRKEGQNVTLSCEQNLNHDAMYWYRQDPGQGLRLIYYSQIVNDFQKGDIAEGYSVSREKKESFPLTVTSAQKNPTAFYLCASSMGARLSEPQHFGDGTRLSIL.

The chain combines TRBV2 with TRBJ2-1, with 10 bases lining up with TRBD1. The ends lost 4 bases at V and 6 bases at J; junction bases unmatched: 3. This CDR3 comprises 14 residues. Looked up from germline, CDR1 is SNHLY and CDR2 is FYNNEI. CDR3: CASSVDRGFNEQFF. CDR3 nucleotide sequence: TGTGCCAGCAGTGTGGACAGGGGGTTCAATGAGCAGTTCTTC.

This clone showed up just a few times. The CDR3 spells CASSSGLAGGPGTGELFF. The CDR3 DNA sequence: TGCGCCAGCAGCTCGGGACTAGCGGGGGGGCCTGGAACCGGGGAGCTGTTTTTT. V and J are TRBV5-1 and TRBJ2-2; 16 bases match TRBD2. The CDR3 sequence is 18 residues long. In germline, CDR1 is SGHRS, CDR2 YFSETQ. Germline trimming cut 3 bases from V and 5 bases from J; bases unmatched to any gene: 7.

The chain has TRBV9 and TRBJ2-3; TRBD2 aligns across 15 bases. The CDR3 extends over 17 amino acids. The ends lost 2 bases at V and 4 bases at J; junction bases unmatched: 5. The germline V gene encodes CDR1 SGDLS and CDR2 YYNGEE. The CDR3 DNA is TGTGCCAGCAGCGTCGGACTAGCGGGGGGGCTTGCAGATACGCAGTATTTT. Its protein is CASSVGLAGGLADTQYF.

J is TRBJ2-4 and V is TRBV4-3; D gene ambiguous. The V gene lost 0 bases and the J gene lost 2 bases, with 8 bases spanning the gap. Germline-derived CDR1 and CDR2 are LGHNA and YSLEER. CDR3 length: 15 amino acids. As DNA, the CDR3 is TGCGCCAGCAGCCAAGAATCGCGATCCAAAAACATTCAGTACTTC. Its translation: CASSQESRSKNIQYF.

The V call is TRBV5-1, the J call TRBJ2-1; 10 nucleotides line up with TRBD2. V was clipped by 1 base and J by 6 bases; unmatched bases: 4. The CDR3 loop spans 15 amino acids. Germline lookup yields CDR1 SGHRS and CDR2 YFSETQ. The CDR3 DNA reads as TGCGCCAGCAGCTTGCTTCTAGCGGGGGCCAATGAGCAGTTCTTC. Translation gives CASSLLLAGANEQFF.

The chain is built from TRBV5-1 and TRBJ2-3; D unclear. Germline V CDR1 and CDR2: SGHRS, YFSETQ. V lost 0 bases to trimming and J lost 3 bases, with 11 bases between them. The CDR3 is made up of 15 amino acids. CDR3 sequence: CASSLGVPRTDTQYF. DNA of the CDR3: TGCGCCAGCAGCTTGGGGGTCCCTAGAACAGATACGCAGTATTTT.

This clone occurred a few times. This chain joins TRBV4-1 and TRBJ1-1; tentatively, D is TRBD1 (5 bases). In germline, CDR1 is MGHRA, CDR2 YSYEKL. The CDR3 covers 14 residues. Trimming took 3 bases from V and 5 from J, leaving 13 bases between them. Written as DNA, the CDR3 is TGCGCCAGCAGCCAGATTAGCGGGGGAACTGAAGCTTTCTTT. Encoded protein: CASSQISGGTEAFF.

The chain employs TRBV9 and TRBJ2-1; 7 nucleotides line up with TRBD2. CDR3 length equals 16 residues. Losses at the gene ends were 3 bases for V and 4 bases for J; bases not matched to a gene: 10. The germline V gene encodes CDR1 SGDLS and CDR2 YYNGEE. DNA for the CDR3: TGTGCCAGCAGCGCATCTAGCGGAGGAGGATACAATGAGCAGTTCTTC. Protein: CASSASSGGGYNEQFF.

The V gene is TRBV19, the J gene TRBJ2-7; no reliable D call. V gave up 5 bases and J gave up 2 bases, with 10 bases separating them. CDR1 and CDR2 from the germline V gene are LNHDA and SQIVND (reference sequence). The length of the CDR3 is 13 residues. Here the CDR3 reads CASSGAPTYEQYF. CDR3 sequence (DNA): TGTGCCAGTAGTGGAGCACCAACCTACGAGCAGTACTTC.

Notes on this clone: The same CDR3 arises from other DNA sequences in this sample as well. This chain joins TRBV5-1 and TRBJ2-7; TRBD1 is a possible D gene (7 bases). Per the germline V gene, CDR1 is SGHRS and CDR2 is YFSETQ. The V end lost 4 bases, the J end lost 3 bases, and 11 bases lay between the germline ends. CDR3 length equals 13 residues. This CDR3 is CASSSQGGYEQYF. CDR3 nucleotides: TGCGCCAGCAGCAGCCAGGGGGGCTACGAGCAGTACTTC.

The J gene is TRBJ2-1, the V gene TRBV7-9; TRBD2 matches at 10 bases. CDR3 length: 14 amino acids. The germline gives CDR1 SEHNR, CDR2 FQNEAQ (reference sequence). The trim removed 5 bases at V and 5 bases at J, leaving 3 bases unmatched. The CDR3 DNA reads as TGTGCCAGCAGCCCCCTAGCGGGGGACAATGAGCAGTTCTTC. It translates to CASSPLAGDNEQFF.

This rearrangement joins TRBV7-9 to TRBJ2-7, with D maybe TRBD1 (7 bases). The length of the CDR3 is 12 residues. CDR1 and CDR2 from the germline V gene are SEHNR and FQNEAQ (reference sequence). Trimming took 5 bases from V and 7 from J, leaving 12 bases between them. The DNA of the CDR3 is TGTGCCAGCAGCCACAGGGGAGGAGAGCAGTACTTC. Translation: CASSHRGGEQYF. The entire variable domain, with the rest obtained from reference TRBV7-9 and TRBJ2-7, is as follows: DTGVSQNPRHKITKRGQNVTFRCDPISEHNRLYWYRQTLGQGPEFLTYFQNEAQLEKSRLLSDRFSAERPKGSFSTLEIQRTEQGDSAMYLCASSHRGGEQYFGPGTRLTVT.

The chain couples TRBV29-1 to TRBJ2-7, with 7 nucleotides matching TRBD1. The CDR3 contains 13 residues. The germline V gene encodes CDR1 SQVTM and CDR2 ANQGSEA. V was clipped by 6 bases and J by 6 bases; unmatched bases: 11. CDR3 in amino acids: CSVLRQGWTEQYV. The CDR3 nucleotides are TGCAGCGTCTTACGACAGGGTTGGACCGAGCAGTACGTC.

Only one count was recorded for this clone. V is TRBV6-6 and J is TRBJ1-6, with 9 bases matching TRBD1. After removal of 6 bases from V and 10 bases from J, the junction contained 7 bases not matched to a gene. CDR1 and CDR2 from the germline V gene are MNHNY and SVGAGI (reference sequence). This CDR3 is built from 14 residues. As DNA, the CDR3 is TGTGCCAGCAGATGGGGACAGGGCAACTCACCCCTCCACTTT. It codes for CASRWGQGNSPLHF.

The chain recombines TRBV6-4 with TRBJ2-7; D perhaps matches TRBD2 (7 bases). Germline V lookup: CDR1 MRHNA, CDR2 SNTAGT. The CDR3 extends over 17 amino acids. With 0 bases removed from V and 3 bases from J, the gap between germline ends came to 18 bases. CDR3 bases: TGTGCCAGCAGTGACTCGAACCAGGGGAGGGTTTTCTACGAGCAGTACGTC. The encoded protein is CASSDSNQGRVFYEQYV.

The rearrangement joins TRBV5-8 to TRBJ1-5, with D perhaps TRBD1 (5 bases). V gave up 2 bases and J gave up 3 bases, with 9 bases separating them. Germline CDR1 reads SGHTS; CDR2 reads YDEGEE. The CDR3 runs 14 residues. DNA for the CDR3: TGTGCCAGCAGCTTTCGGGGGATCAATCAGCCCCAGCATTTT. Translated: CASSFRGINQPQHF.

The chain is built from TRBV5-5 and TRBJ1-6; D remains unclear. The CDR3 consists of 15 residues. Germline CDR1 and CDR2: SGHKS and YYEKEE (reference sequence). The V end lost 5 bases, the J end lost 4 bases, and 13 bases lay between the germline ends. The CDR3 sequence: CASRPVADYNSPLHF. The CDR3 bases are TGTGCCAGCAGACCTGTCGCGGATTATAATTCACCCCTCCACTTT.

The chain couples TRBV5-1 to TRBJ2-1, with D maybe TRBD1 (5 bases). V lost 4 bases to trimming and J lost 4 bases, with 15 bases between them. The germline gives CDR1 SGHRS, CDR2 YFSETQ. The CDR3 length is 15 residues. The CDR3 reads CASSKGSTYYNEQFF. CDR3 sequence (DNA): TGCGCCAGCAGCAAGGGGTCCACCTATTACAATGAGCAGTTCTTC. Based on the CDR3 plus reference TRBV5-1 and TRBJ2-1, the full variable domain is KAGVTQTPRYLIKTRGQQVTLSCSPISGHRSVSWYQQTPGQGLQFLFEYFSETQRNKGNFPGRFSGRQFSNSRSEMNVSTLELGDSALYLCASSKGSTYYNEQFFGPGTRLTVL.

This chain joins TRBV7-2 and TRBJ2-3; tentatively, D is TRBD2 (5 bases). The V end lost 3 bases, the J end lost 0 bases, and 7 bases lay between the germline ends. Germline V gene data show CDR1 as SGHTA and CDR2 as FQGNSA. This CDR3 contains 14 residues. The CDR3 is CASSFSVSTDTQYF. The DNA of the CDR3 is TGTGCCAGCAGCTTTAGCGTTAGCACAGATACGCAGTATTTT.

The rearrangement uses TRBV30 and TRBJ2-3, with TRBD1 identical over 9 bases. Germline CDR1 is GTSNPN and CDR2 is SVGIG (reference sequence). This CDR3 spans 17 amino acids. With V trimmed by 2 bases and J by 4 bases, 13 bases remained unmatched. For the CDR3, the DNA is TGTGCCTGGAGTAAGGGTGGGACAGGGATTTTCCCAGATACGCAGTATTTT. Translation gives CAWSKGGTGIFPDTQYF.